These 17 T cell receptor beta chains came from one sample sequenced in a study of blood T cells in healthy people across ages. The second PCR ran about 6 to 12 cycles with a sample-barcoded 5' primer and J-beta primers. MiXCR was run by TCRdb on the 5' RACE reads, yielding one entry per CDR3 protein. Among 1,500,000 or so distinct CDR3 sequences listed, approximately 60% were seen once. Material: blood. These TCRs come from a man between 18 and 35 years old in good health.

The genes are TRBV5-1 and TRBJ2-3; maybe TRBD2 (5 bases). The CDR3 has 13 residues. Trimming cost V 0 bases and J 14 bases, with 16 bases left between them. Germline CDR1 SGHRS, CDR2 YFSETQ. The CDR3: CASSLAGSTDTYF. As DNA, the CDR3 is TGCGCCAGCAGCTTGGCTGGGAGCACAGATACGTATTTT.

The chain has TRBV2 and TRBJ1-1; 7 bases fit TRBD1. The germline V gene has CDR1 SNHLY and CDR2 FYNNEI. The CDR3 is made up of 13 amino acids. Trimming cost V 6 bases and J 3 bases; bases outside gene matches: 4. The CDR3 region is CASRFGQDTEAFF. The CDR3 DNA reads as TGTGCCAGCAGGTTCGGACAGGACACTGAAGCTTTCTTT. The full variable domain, with the rest looked up from reference TRBV2 and TRBJ1-1, is EPEVTQTPSHQVTQMGQEVILRCVPISNHLYFYWYRQILGQKVEFLVSFYNNEISEKSEIFDDQFSVERPDGSNFTLKIRSTKLEDSAMYFCASRFGQDTEAFFGQGTRLTVV.

This chain uses TRBV2 with TRBJ1-2; D is perhaps TRBD1 (5 bases). CDR1 and CDR2 from the germline V gene are SNHLY and FYNNEI. With 6 bases removed from V and 4 bases from J, the gap between germline ends came to 15 bases. The CDR3 is 14 amino acids. Here the CDR3 DNA reads TGTGCCAGCAGAATCTTTATGGACACCTATGGCTACACCTTC. Protein sequence: CASRIFMDTYGYTF.

This chain joins TRBV9 and TRBJ1-2; D remains unclear. CDR1 is SGDLS and CDR2 is YYNGEE in the germline V gene. Trimming removed 0 bases from V and 3 bases from J, with 9 bases in between. The CDR3 spans 14 residues. The CDR3 reads CASSVEERYYGYTF. The CDR3 DNA is TGTGCCAGCAGCGTAGAGGAGCGGTACTATGGCTACACCTTC.

Worth noting for this clonotype: A much larger clone differs from this one at a single base, so this may be a read error. V and J are TRBV20-1 and TRBJ1-4; TRBD1 aligns across 8 bases. J lost 7 bases, V lost 3 bases, and 1 base had no gene match. This CDR3 is 12 amino acids long. CDR1 DFQATT and CDR2 SNEGSKA come from the germline V gene (reference sequence). In nucleotides, the CDR3 is TGCAGTGCTAGCAGGGGGCCTGAAAAACTGTTTTTT. The encoded protein is CSASRGPEKLFF.

This chain uses TRBV6-5 with TRBJ2-1, with D perhaps TRBD2 (5 bases). This CDR3 has 15 residues. Germline V CDR1 and CDR2: MNHEY, SVGAGI. V was trimmed by 4 bases and J by 6 bases, leaving 16 bases between them. CDR3 region: CASSLIKGVPNEQFF. The CDR3 DNA reads TGTGCCAGCAGTTTGATCAAGGGAGTTCCCAATGAGCAGTTCTTC.

The chain links TRBV4-2 to TRBJ1-2, with no clear D. The germline CDR1 and CDR2 sequences are LGHNA and YNFKEQ. Trimming cost V 0 bases and J 3 bases, with 11 bases left between them. This CDR3 has 15 amino acids. The CDR3, as DNA: TGTGCCAGCAGCCAAGAAGGTCGGTCCTACTATGGCTACACCTTC. Amino acid sequence: CASSQEGRSYYGYTF.

This clonotype occurred a few times. The genes are TRBV6-5 and TRBJ1-1, with D uncertain. Germline loops: CDR1 MNHEY, CDR2 SVGAGI. The V end lost 4 bases, the J end lost 1 base, and 16 bases lay between the germline ends. This CDR3 is 16 amino acids long. For the CDR3, the DNA is TGTGCCAGCAGTTCTTACAGATCCGCGCGGAACACTGAAGCTTTCTTT. Residues: CASSSYRSARNTEAFF.

The V and J genes are TRBV2 and TRBJ1-5, with a tentative D call TRBD1 (5 bases). The ends were cut back, 7 bases at V and 3 bases at J, with 13 bases in the middle. CDR3 size: 14 residues. CDR1 SNHLY and CDR2 FYNNEI come from the germline V gene. The CDR3, as DNA: TGTGCCAGCAAGGCGGAGGGGAACAATCAGCCCCAGCATTTT. It codes for CASKAEGNNQPQHF.

This clonotype was seen only once. The chain has TRBV20-1 and TRBJ1-1; 10 positions match TRBD1. V gave up 6 bases and J gave up 10 bases; unmatched junction bases: 11. This CDR3 region has 13 residues. Germline CDR1 reads DFQATT; CDR2 reads SNEGSKA (reference sequence). CDR3 in DNA: TGCAGTGCCACAGCGACAGGGGGCGGAGGAGCTTTCTTT. Encoded protein: CSATATGGGGAFF.

This clonotype was counted a single time. The genes are TRBV7-7 and TRBJ2-5; 8 positions match TRBD1. The germline CDR1 and CDR2 sequences are SSHAT and FNYEAQ (reference sequence). The CDR3 consists of 16 residues. V was clipped by 3 bases and J by 4 bases; unmatched bases: 10. Here the CDR3 reads CASSFTDRGRGETQYF. In DNA form, the CDR3 reads TGTGCCAGCAGCTTTACCGACAGGGGCCGGGGAGAGACCCAGTACTTC.

The J gene is TRBJ2-1, the V gene TRBV19; 11 nucleotides align to TRBD1. The J call is uncertain, as TRBJ2-7 better fits the DNA end. This CDR3 spans 17 amino acids. Germline values: CDR1 LNHDA, CDR2 SQIVND (reference sequence). The CDR3 DNA reads TGTGCCAGTAAGGGACAGGGGGTAGGAAGCTCCTACAATGAGCAGTACTTC. It is translated as CASKGQGVGSSYNEQYF.

The genes are TRBV20-1 and TRBJ2-7; 8 bases are shared with TRBD2. CDR3 length: 14 amino acids. Germline lookup yields CDR1 DFQATT and CDR2 SNEGSKA (reference sequence). With 2 bases clipped from V and 4 bases from J, the junction kept 7 bases outside the gene matches. The CDR3 loop reads CSARQAGVQYEQYF. For the CDR3, the DNA is TGCAGTGCTAGACAAGCGGGAGTCCAGTACGAGCAGTACTTC.

Here the CDR3 reads CASSQNPLTYNEQFF. The CDR3 DNA reads TGCGCCAGCAGCCAGAACCCTCTAACCTACAATGAGCAGTTCTTC. J is TRBJ2-1 and V is TRBV4-3; D gene unclear. The CDR3 runs to 15 residues. V shed 3 bases and J shed 2 bases, with 11 bases lying between them. The germline V gene encodes CDR1 LGHNA and CDR2 YSLEER.

V usage is TRBV2 and J usage is TRBJ2-1; a weak D match, TRBD1 (7 bases). The V and J ends lost 2 bases and 0 bases respectively, with 8 bases between them. This CDR3 is 15 amino acids long. Per germline, CDR1 SNHLY and CDR2 FYNNEI. The CDR3 loop is CASSEQGGSYNEQFF. The CDR3 DNA reads TGTGCCAGCAGTGAACAGGGGGGCTCCTACAATGAGCAGTTCTTC.

This chain connects TRBV12-3 or TRBV12-4 to TRBJ1-2; D might be TRBD1 (6 bases). The ends were cut back, 5 bases at V and 4 bases at J, with 14 bases in the middle. This CDR3 has 14 amino acids. The CDR3 DNA sequence: TGTGCCAGCAGTCTGGGGGAACAGGGCTATGGCTACACCTTC. It codes for CASSLGEQGYGYTF.

The chain uses TRBV12-3 or TRBV12-4 and TRBJ2-5; 8 nucleotides match TRBD2. The CDR3 contains 14 residues. The trim removed 2 bases at V and 4 bases at J, leaving 3 bases unmatched. For the CDR3, the DNA is TGTGCCAGCAGTTTATTCCTAGCGGGAGAGACCCAGTACTTC. Amino acid sequence: CASSLFLAGETQYF.